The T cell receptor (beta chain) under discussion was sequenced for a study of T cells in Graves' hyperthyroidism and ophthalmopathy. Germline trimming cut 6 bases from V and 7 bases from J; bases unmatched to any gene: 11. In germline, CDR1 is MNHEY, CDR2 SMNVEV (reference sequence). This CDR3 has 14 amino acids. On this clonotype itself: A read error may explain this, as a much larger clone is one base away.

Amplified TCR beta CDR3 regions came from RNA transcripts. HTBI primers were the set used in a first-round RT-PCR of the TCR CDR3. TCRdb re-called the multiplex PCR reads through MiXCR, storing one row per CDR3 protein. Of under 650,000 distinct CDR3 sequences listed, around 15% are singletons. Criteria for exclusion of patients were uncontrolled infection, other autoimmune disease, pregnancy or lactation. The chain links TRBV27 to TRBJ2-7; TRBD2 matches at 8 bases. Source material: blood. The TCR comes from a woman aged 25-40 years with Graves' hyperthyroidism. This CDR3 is CASSDLGGAGEQYF. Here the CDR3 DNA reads TGTGCCAGCAGCGACCTCGGGGGGGCCGGAGAGCAGTACTTC.